Listed below are T cell receptor beta chains from one sample, sequenced in a study of identical twins. One entry per CDR3 protein results from TCRdb running MiXCR on the 5' RACE reads. In the table there are roughly 200,000 distinct CDR3 sequences, less than 20% of which are singletons. A further study also used this sample, focusing on T cells expressing NK-cell markers.

The material sequenced was CD8+ T cells sorted from blood. The receptors originated from a woman in her late teens or twenties in good health. CDR3s include the opening cysteine and the closing phenylalanine or tryptophan. Each record gives: D gene, J gene, V gene, CDR3 protein. The D gene is left open where the match is weak.

d_gene: TRBD2
j_gene: TRBJ2-5
v_gene: TRBV20-1
CDR3aa: CSAREGLAVLETQYF

d_gene: TRBD1
j_gene: TRBJ2-7
v_gene: TRBV29-1
CDR3aa: CSVGTGNSYEQYF

d_gene: NA
j_gene: TRBJ2-6
v_gene: TRBV3-1
CDR3aa: CASSQQGFGANVLTF

d_gene: NA
j_gene: TRBJ2-7
v_gene: TRBV7-9
CDR3aa: CASTPTGRRNEQYF

d_gene: NA
j_gene: TRBJ2-1
v_gene: TRBV5-1
CDR3aa: CASSALGASSYNEQFF

d_gene: TRBD1
j_gene: TRBJ2-6
v_gene: TRBV12-3/TRBV12-4
CDR3aa: CASSGLGTGSGANVLTF

d_gene: NA
j_gene: TRBJ1-1
v_gene: TRBV14
CDR3aa: CASSQVSNTEAFF

d_gene: NA
j_gene: TRBJ2-7
v_gene: TRBV7-9
CDR3aa: CASSLSTGFYEQYF

d_gene: NA
j_gene: TRBJ1-6
v_gene: TRBV20-1
CDR3aa: CSARDFPTWGNNSPLHF

d_gene: TRBD2
j_gene: TRBJ2-7
v_gene: TRBV7-8
CDR3aa: CASSLELAGAYEQYF

d_gene: TRBD2
j_gene: TRBJ2-1
v_gene: TRBV12-3/TRBV12-4
CDR3aa: CASRRGGNEQFF

d_gene: TRBD2
j_gene: TRBJ2-1
v_gene: TRBV14
CDR3aa: CASSVTSGGKQFF

d_gene: NA
j_gene: TRBJ2-2
v_gene: TRBV7-9
CDR3aa: CASSLRRGEAGELFF

d_gene: TRBD1
j_gene: TRBJ2-7
v_gene: TRBV7-6
CDR3aa: CASSLGQGANYEQYF

d_gene: NA
j_gene: TRBJ1-2
v_gene: TRBV12-3/TRBV12-4
CDR3aa: CASSLSPDGYGYTF

d_gene: NA
j_gene: TRBJ2-5
v_gene: TRBV2
CDR3aa: CASSFRGPQETQYF

d_gene: NA
j_gene: TRBJ2-2
v_gene: TRBV2
CDR3aa: CASSAVTVTGELFF

d_gene: NA
j_gene: TRBJ2-5
v_gene: TRBV12-5
CDR3aa: CASGLLTGRGETQYF

d_gene: TRBD2
j_gene: TRBJ2-5
v_gene: TRBV27
CDR3aa: CASSPRPSGRKTQYF

d_gene: NA
j_gene: TRBJ2-7
v_gene: TRBV20-1
CDR3aa: CSGGQSYEQYF

d_gene: NA
j_gene: TRBJ2-7
v_gene: TRBV20-1
CDR3aa: CSATLGNYEQYF

d_gene: NA
j_gene: TRBJ2-7
v_gene: TRBV11-2
CDR3aa: CASSPITYEQYF

d_gene: TRBD1
j_gene: TRBJ1-4
v_gene: TRBV20-1
CDR3aa: CSAVRDRGMKLFF

d_gene: TRBD2
j_gene: TRBJ2-1
v_gene: TRBV20-1
CDR3aa: CSATGTSGSLGEQFF

d_gene: TRBD1
j_gene: TRBJ1-1
v_gene: TRBV14
CDR3aa: CASRQSYRGDTEAFF

d_gene: NA
j_gene: TRBJ1-2
v_gene: TRBV2
CDR3aa: CATSPVPLNYGYTF

d_gene: NA
j_gene: TRBJ2-1
v_gene: TRBV21-1
CDR3aa: CASSKEDLRSGPYNEQFF

d_gene: TRBD1
j_gene: TRBJ1-2
v_gene: TRBV3-1
CDR3aa: CASSLDRKRDSYTF